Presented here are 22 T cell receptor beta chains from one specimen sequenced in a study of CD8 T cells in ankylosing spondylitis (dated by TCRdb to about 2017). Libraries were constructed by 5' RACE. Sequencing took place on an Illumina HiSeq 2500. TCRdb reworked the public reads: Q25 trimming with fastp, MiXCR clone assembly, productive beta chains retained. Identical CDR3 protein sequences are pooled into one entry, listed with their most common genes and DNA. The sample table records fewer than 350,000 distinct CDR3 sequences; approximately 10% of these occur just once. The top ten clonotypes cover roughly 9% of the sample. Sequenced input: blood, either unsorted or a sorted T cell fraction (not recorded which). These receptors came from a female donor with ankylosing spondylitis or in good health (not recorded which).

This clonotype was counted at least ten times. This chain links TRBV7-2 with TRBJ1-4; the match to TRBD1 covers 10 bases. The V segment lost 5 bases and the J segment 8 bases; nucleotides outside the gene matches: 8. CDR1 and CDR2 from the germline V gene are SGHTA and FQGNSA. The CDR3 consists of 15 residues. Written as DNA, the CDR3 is TGTGCCAGCAGCCAGGTGGACAGGGGGTCCGAAAAACTGTTTTTT. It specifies CASSQVDRGSEKLFF.

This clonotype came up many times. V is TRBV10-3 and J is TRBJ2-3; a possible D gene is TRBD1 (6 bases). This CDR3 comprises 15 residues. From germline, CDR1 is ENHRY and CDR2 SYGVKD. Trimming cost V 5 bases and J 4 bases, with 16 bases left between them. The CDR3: CAISTLQGTADTQYF. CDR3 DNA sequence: TGTGCCATCAGTACCTTACAGGGTACCGCAGATACGCAGTATTTT.

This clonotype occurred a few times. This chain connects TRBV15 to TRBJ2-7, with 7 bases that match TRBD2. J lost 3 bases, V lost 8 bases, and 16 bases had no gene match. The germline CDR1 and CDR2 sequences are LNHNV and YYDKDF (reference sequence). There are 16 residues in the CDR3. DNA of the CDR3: TGTGCCACCTTGGTCCATCGAGGGGAGGGCAGCTACGAGCAGTACTTC. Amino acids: CATLVHRGEGSYEQYF. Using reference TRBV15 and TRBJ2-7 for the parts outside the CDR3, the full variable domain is DAMVIQNPRYQVTQFGKPVTLSCSQTLNHNVMYWYQQKSSQAPKLLFHYYDKDFNNEADTPDNFQSRRPNTSFCFLDIRSPGLGDTAMYLCATLVHRGEGSYEQYFGPGTRLTVT.

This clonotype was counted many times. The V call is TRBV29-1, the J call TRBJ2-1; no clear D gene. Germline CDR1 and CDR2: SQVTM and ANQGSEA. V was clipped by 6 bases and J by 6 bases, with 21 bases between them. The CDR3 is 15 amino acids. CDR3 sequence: CSVDTTGPKSNEQFF. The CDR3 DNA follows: TGCAGCGTAGATACGACCGGACCAAAGAGCAATGAGCAGTTCTTC.

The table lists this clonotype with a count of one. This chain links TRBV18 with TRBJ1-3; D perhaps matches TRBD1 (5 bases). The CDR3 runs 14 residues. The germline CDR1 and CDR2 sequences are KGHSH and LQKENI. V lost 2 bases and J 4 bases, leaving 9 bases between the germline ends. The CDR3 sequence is CASSPSRVGNTIYF. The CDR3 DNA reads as TGTGCCAGCTCACCATCCAGGGTCGGAAACACCATATATTTT.

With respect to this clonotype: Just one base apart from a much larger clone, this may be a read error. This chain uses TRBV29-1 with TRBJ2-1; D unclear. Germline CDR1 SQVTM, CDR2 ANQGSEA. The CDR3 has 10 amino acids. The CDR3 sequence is CSARNNGQFF. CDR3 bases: TGCAGCGCCAGAAACAATGGGCAGTTCTTC.

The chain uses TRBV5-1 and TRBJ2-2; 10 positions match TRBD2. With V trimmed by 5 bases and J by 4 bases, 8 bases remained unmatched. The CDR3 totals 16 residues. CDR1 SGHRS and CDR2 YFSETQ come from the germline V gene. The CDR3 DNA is TGCGCCAGCAGTCCTAGGACTAGCGGCGTCACCGGGGAGCTGTTTTTT. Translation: CASSPRTSGVTGELFF.

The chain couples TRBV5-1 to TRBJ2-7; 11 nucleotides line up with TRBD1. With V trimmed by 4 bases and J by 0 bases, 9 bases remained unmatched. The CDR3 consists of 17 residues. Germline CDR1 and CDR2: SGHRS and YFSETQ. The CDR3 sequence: CASSPTPGTGGSYEQYF. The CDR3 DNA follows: TGCGCCAGCAGCCCTACACCCGGGACAGGGGGCTCCTACGAGCAGTACTTC.

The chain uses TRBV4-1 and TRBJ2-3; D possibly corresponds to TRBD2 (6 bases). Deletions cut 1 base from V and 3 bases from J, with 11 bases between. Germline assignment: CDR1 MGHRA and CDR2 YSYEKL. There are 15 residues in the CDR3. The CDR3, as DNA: TGCGCCAGCAGCCAAGTTCCAGGGAGGACAGATACGCAGTATTTT. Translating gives CASSQVPGRTDTQYF.

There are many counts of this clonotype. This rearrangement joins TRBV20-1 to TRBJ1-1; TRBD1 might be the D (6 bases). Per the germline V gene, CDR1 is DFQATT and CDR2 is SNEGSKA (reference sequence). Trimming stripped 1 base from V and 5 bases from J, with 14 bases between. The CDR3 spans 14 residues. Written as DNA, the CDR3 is TGCAGTGCTAGAGGGGACACCTCGAGGACTGAAGCTTTCTTT. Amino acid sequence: CSARGDTSRTEAFF.

In nucleotides, the CDR3 is TGTGCCAGCAGTTTATCCGAAACGCTCCGGTACGAGCAGTACTTC. As protein: CASSLSETLRYEQYF. The chain combines TRBV28 with TRBJ2-7; D call uncertain. Germline V gene sequence: CDR1 MDHEN, CDR2 SYDVKM. This CDR3 is built from 15 residues. V was clipped by 1 base and J by 4 bases, with 14 bases between them.

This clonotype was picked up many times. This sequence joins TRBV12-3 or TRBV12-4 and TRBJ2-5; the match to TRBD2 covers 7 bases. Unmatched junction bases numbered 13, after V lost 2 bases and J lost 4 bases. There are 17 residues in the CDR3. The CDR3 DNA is TGTGCCAGCAGTTTACGTCTAGCGGTCCAGTCGGGAGAGACCCAGTACTTC. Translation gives CASSLRLAVQSGETQYF.

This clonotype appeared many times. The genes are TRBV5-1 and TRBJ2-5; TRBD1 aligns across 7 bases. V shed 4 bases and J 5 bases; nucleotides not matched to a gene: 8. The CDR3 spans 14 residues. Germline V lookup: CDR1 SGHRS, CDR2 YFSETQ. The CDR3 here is CASSRQGQWETQYF. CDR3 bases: TGCGCCAGCAGCCGACAGGGCCAATGGGAGACCCAGTACTTC.

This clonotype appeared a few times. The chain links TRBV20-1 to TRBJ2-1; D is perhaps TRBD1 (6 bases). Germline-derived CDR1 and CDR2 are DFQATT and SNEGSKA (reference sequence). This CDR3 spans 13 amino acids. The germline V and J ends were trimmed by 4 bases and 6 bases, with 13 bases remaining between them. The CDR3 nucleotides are TGCAGTGCTACAGGGGTTAGTGGCAATGAGCAGTTCTTC. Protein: CSATGVSGNEQFF.

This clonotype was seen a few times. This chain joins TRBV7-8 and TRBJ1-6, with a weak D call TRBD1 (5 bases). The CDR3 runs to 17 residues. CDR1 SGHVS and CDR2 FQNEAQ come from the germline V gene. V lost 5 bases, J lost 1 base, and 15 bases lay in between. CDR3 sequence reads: CASSTWGGRSYNSPLHF. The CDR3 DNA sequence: TGTGCCAGCAGCACGTGGGGGGGTCGATCCTATAATTCACCCCTCCACTTT.

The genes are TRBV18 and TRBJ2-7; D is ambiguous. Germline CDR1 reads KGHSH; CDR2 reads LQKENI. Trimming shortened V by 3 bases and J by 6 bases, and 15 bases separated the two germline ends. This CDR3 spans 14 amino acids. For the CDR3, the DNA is TGTGCCAGCTCACCGGAACAGATTTGGGTCGAGCAGTACTTC. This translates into CASSPEQIWVEQYF.

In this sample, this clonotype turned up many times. The CDR3 region is CAISLRGNTEAFF. Written as DNA, the CDR3 is TGTGCCATCAGCCTGAGGGGGAACACTGAAGCTTTCTTT. The chain links TRBV10-3 to TRBJ1-1, with a tentative D call TRBD1 (5 bases). Germline assignment: CDR1 ENHRY and CDR2 SYGVKD. V gave up 6 bases and J gave up 1 base, with 9 bases separating them. The CDR3 is 13 amino acids.

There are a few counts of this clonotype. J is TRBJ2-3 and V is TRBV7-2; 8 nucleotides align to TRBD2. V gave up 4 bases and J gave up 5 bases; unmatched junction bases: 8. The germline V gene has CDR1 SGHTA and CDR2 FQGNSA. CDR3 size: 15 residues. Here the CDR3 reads CASSSTGGAGDTQYF. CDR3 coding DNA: TGTGCCAGCAGCTCCACGGGGGGGGCGGGAGATACGCAGTATTTT.

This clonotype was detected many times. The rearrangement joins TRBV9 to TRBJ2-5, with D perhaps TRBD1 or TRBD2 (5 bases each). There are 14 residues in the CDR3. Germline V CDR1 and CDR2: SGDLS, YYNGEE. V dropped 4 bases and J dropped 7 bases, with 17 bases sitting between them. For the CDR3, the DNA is TGTGCCAGCAGCCATGTAGGTGGGGGTGGGACCCAGTACTTC. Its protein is CASSHVGGGGTQYF.

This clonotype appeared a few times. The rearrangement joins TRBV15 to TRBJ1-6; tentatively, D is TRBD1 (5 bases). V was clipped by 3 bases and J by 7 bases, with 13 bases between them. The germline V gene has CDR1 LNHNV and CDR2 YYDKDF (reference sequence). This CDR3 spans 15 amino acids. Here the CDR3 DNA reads TGTGCCACCAGCAGCGGTGGGACTGGGAATTCACCCCTCCACTTT. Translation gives CATSSGGTGNSPLHF.

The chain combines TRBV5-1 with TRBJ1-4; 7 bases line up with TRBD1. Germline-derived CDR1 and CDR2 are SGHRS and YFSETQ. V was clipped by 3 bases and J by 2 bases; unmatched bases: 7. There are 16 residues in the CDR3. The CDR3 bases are TGCGCCAGCAGCTCGACAGGGATAACGACTAATGAAAAACTGTTTTTT. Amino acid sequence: CASSSTGITTNEKLFF.

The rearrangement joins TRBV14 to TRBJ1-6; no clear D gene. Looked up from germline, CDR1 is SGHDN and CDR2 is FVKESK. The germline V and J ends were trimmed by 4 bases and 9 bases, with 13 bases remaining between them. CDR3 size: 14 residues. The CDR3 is CASSRTVGPSPLHF. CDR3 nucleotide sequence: TGTGCCAGCAGCCGGACGGTAGGACCTTCACCCCTCCACTTT.